The 27 T cell receptor beta chains presented below share a single source sample, sequenced in a study of cytomegalovirus exposure and HLA in healthy donors. Repertoires were generated with immunoSEQ multiplex PCR, while TCRdb's copy carries only in-frame clones and drops some. The sample consists of 300,000 to 450,000 clones, around 86% of them appearing once. Sequencing input: PBMCs. These receptors were taken from a woman under 30 in good health and CMV-seronegative.

CDR3 residues: CASSGRQGNYGYTF. CDR3 nucleotide sequence: TGCGCCAGCAGCGGCCGACAGGGAAACTATGGCTACACCTTC. This chain joins TRBV5-1 and TRBJ1-2; 7 bases fit TRBD1. The germline CDR1 and CDR2 sequences are SGHRS and YFSETQ. V dropped 4 bases and J dropped 2; count of bases not matched to a gene: 5. This CDR3 contains 14 residues.

The CDR3 loop is CALQTRRSTDTQYF. In DNA form, the CDR3 reads TGTGCTCTTCAGACTAGAAGAAGCACAGATACGCAGTATTTT. This chain uses TRBV30 with TRBJ2-3; the D gene is possibly TRBD2 (6 bases). The CDR3 contains 14 residues. Germline CDR1 is GTSNPN and CDR2 is SVGIG (reference sequence).

This clone was picked up a small number of times. This chain uses TRBV7-3 with TRBJ1-2; 8 nucleotides agree with TRBD1. The CDR3 contains 15 residues. CDR1 SGHTA and CDR2 FQGTGA come from the germline V gene. Losses at the gene ends were 7 bases for V and 8 bases for J; bases not matched to a gene: 15. The CDR3 DNA sequence: TGTGCCAGCACCTCGACCCCGGACAGGGCTGACGGCTACACCTTC. Translating it yields CASTSTPDRADGYTF.

The chain is built from TRBV7-2 and TRBJ2-7, with unresolved D. Trimming shortened V by 5 bases and J by 6 bases, and 11 bases separated the two germline ends. This CDR3 comprises 12 residues. Germline V gene lookup returns CDR1 SGHTA and CDR2 FQGNSA. This CDR3 reads CASSPYTGEQYF. CDR3 DNA sequence: TGTGCCAGCAGCCCATACACGGGCGAGCAGTACTTC.

The V call is TRBV28, the J call TRBJ2-7, with D maybe TRBD1 (6 bases). Looked up from germline, CDR1 is MDHEN and CDR2 is SYDVKM. Trimming stripped 11 bases from V and 2 bases from J, with 13 bases between. CDR3 length: 12 residues. CDR3: CAGGRGTYEQYF. As DNA, the CDR3 is TGTGCCGGGGGCAGGGGAACCTACGAGCAGTACTTC.

The chain joins TRBV4-1 to TRBJ1-3; TRBD1 might be the D (6 bases). The CDR3 is made up of 14 amino acids. Germline V lookup: CDR1 MGHRA, CDR2 YSYEKL. Trimming removed 2 bases from V and 6 bases from J, with 11 bases in between. The CDR3 loop is CASSQTGNENTIYF. The DNA of the CDR3 is TGCGCCAGCAGCCAAACAGGGAATGAAAACACCATATATTTT.

The rearrangement links TRBV6-1 to TRBJ1-5, with D maybe TRBD1 (5 bases). This CDR3 comprises 15 residues. With 7 bases removed from V and 1 base from J, the gap between germline ends came to 14 bases. Germline values: CDR1 MNHNS, CDR2 SASEGT. CDR3 bases: TGTGCCAGCATCTGGCGGGACGTGAGCAATCAGCCCCAGCATTTT. This codes for CASIWRDVSNQPQHF.

This sequence joins TRBV6-5 and TRBJ2-3; D is perhaps TRBD1 (6 bases). CDR1 is MNHEY and CDR2 is SVGAGI in the germline V gene. The V end was cut by 6 bases, the J end by 2 bases, with 12 bases between. This CDR3 is built from 14 residues. The CDR3 protein is CASRQGRFTDTQYF. CDR3 DNA sequence: TGTGCCAGCAGACAGGGCCGTTTCACAGATACGCAGTATTTT.

The chain joins TRBV25-1 to TRBJ2-7, with D perhaps TRBD1 (6 bases). V lost 10 bases to trimming and J lost 2 bases, with 15 bases between them. The CDR3 has 13 amino acids. Germline V gene data show CDR1 as MGHDK and CDR2 as SYGVNS. This chain's CDR3 is CANTRDKTYEQYF. The DNA of the CDR3 is TGTGCCAACACCCGGGACAAGACCTACGAGCAGTACTTC.

This clone was counted once. V is TRBV29-1 and J is TRBJ1-1; D remains unclear. Trimming stripped 3 bases from V and 5 bases from J, with 16 bases between. Germline CDR1 and CDR2: SQVTM and ANQGSEA. The CDR3 loop spans 14 amino acids. CDR3 amino acids: CSVDLTPGGTEAFF. CDR3 nucleotides: TGCAGCGTTGACCTGACGCCTGGAGGGACTGAAGCTTTCTTT.

This chain connects TRBV5-1 to TRBJ1-6, with D possibly being TRBD1 (5 bases). Trimming removed 0 bases from V and 6 bases from J, with 13 bases in between. The CDR3 sequence is 16 residues long. Germline CDR1 reads SGHRS; CDR2 reads YFSETQ. The CDR3: CASSLDIGGLNSPLHF. The CDR3 DNA reads TGCGCCAGCAGCTTGGACATCGGGGGTCTTAATTCACCCCTCCACTTT.

The genes are TRBV30 and TRBJ2-2, with TRBD2 matching over 9 bases. CDR1 is GTSNPN, CDR2 SVGIG, per germline (reference sequence). This CDR3 is 16 amino acids long. The J segment lost 5 bases and the V segment lost 4 bases, leaving 11 bases of the junction unmatched. CDR3: CAWIPGGSGRTGELFF. The CDR3 DNA sequence: TGTGCCTGGATCCCAGGCGGGAGCGGGAGGACCGGGGAGCTGTTTTTT.

The gene calls are TRBV2 and TRBJ1-5, with 9 bases lining up with TRBD1. With 5 bases clipped from V and 7 bases from J, the junction kept 6 bases outside the gene matches. CDR1 and CDR2 from the germline V gene are SNHLY and FYNNEI. The CDR3 loop spans 14 amino acids. The CDR3 protein is CASSKGQGVQPQHF. The CDR3 DNA reads as TGTGCCAGCAGTAAGGGACAGGGCGTACAGCCCCAGCATTTT.

This clone has only a few counts. The chain employs TRBV28 and TRBJ1-6; TRBD1 aligns across 7 bases. This CDR3 has 16 amino acids. V gave up 3 bases and J gave up 0 bases; unmatched junction bases: 2. Germline V gene data show CDR1 as MDHEN and CDR2 as SYDVKM. The CDR3 bases are TGTGCCAGCAGTTTGGGACAGAGCTCCTATAATTCACCCCTCCACTTT. Translated, it gives CASSLGQSSYNSPLHF.

The J gene is TRBJ1-5, the V gene TRBV5-8; D not certain. V shed 2 bases and J shed 0 bases, with 12 bases lying between them. This CDR3 comprises 16 residues. Germline V CDR1 and CDR2: SGHTS, YDEGEE. Here the CDR3 DNA reads TGTGCCAGCAGCTTCCGGAGGATATATAGCAATCAGCCCCAGCATTTT. Protein: CASSFRRIYSNQPQHF.

CDR3 sequence (DNA): TGCAGCGTTTCAGGGATAACCTACGAGCAGTACTTC. Translating gives CSVSGITYEQYF. The rearrangement joins TRBV29-1 to TRBJ2-7, with a tentative D call TRBD1 (5 bases). V lost 5 bases and J 2 bases, leaving 10 bases between the germline ends. The germline gives CDR1 SQVTM, CDR2 ANQGSEA. The length of the CDR3 is 12 residues.

The chain recombines TRBV7-8 with TRBJ1-6; 7 bases are a match to TRBD1. Germline CDR1 reads SGHVS; CDR2 reads FQNEAQ. The CDR3 covers 14 residues. V dropped 6 bases and J dropped 5; count of bases not matched to a gene: 4. The CDR3 bases are TGTGCCAGCAGGACGACAGGGAATAATTCACCCCTCCACTTT. Its translation is CASRTTGNNSPLHF.

With respect to this clone: The identical CDR3 is also encoded by other nucleotide sequences in the sample. The chain carries TRBV9 and TRBJ2-7; TRBD2 aligns across 9 bases. The CDR3 consists of 15 residues. Germline loops: CDR1 SGDLS, CDR2 YYNGEE. The V and J ends lost 4 bases and 0 bases, in that order; junction bases with no gene match: 5. The CDR3 sequence: CASSPRTSDSYEQYF. The CDR3 nucleotides read TGTGCCAGCAGCCCCCGGACTAGCGACTCCTACGAGCAGTACTTC. The whole variable domain, filled in from reference TRBV9 and TRBJ2-7, reads DSGVTQTPKHLITATGQRVTLRCSPRSGDLSVYWYQQSLDQGLQFLIQYYNGEERAKGNILERFSAQQFPDLHSELNLSSLELGDSALYFCASSPRTSDSYEQYFGPGTRLTVT.

This chain connects TRBV30 to TRBJ1-2, with TRBD1 identical over 7 bases. The length of the CDR3 is 13 residues. The ends lost 6 bases at V and 8 bases at J; junction bases unmatched: 12. Germline V CDR1 and CDR2: GTSNPN, SVGIG (reference sequence). DNA for the CDR3: TGTGCCTGCTATATAACGACAGGGTACGGCTACACCTTC. This gives the protein CACYITTGYGYTF. The whole variable domain, remainder taken from reference TRBV30 and TRBJ1-2, is SQTIHQWPATLVQPVGSPLSLECTVEGTSNPNLYWYRQAAGRGLQLLFYSVGIGQISSEVPQNLSASRPQDRQFILSSKKLLLSDSGFYLCACYITTGYGYTFGSGTRLTVV.

CDR3 DNA sequence: TGTGCTAGTGGTTTCGACAGGGCAGATACGCAGTATTTT. It is translated as CASGFDRADTQYF. The chain recombines TRBV12-5 with TRBJ2-3, with 7 bases identical to TRBD1. V dropped 3 bases and J dropped 4; count of bases not matched to a gene: 1. The CDR3 is made up of 13 amino acids. Germline-derived CDR1 and CDR2 are LGHNT and FRNRAP. Combining the CDR3 with reference TRBV12-5 and TRBJ2-3 gives the whole variable domain DARVTQTPRHKVTEMGQEVTMRCQPILGHNTVFWYRQTMMQGLELLAYFRNRAPLDDSGMPKDRFSAEMPDATLATLKIQPSEPRDSAVYFCASGFDRADTQYFGPGTRLTVL.

The chain couples TRBV7-9 to TRBJ1-1, with 9 bases lining up with TRBD1. CDR1 SEHNR and CDR2 FQNEAQ come from the germline V gene (reference sequence). This CDR3 is built from 15 residues. Trimming removed 4 bases from V and 4 bases from J; junction bases left unmatched: 7. The CDR3 nucleotides read TGTGCCAGCAGCTCACTACAGGGGGCTGTCACTGAAGCTTTCTTT. Protein sequence: CASSSLQGAVTEAFF.

This clone was seen just once. The V gene is TRBV10-1, the J gene TRBJ2-1; tentatively, D is TRBD2 (6 bases). The germline CDR1 and CDR2 sequences are WNHNN and SYGVQD (reference sequence). Trimming stripped 3 bases from V and 0 bases from J, with 12 bases between. The CDR3 runs to 16 residues. CDR3 region: CASSDPGSSSYNEQFF. The CDR3 DNA reads TGCGCCAGCAGTGACCCCGGGAGTAGCTCCTACAATGAGCAGTTCTTC.

CDR3 sequence (DNA): TGTGCCAGCAGCTCCAGGGGGGCTAGCTCTGGGGCCAACGTCCTGACTTTC. Amino acids: CASSSRGASSGANVLTF. The chain joins TRBV11-2 to TRBJ2-6, with D tentatively TRBD1 (7 bases). The V and J ends lost 4 bases and 0 bases respectively, with 13 bases between them. Germline V gives CDR1 SGHAT, CDR2 FQNNGV. The CDR3 covers 17 residues. The entire variable domain, with the rest obtained from reference TRBV11-2 and TRBJ2-6, is as follows: EAGVAQSPRYKIIEKRQSVAFWCNPISGHATLYWYQQILGQGPKLLIQFQNNGVVDDSQLPKDRFSAERLKGVDSTLKIQPAKLEDSAVYLCASSSRGASSGANVLTFGAGSRLTVL.

The CDR3 DNA follows: TGTGCCAGCAGTTTGGGGGGAAATGAGCAGTTCTTC. As protein: CASSLGGNEQFF. The chain joins TRBV28 to TRBJ2-1, with D tentatively TRBD2 (6 bases). The CDR3 is made up of 12 amino acids. With 3 bases removed from V and 7 bases from J, the gap between germline ends came to 7 bases. The V gene's germline CDR1 is MDHEN and CDR2 SYDVKM.

The rearrangement joins TRBV7-9 to TRBJ1-4; 8 nucleotides line up with TRBD1. The germline V gene has CDR1 SEHNR and CDR2 FQNEAQ (reference sequence). The length of the CDR3 is 17 residues. J lost 4 bases, V lost 8 bases, and 15 bases had no gene match. This CDR3 reads CASSTNQLGQGNEKLFF. The CDR3 DNA follows: TGTGCCAGCTCCACTAACCAGCTTGGACAGGGTAATGAAAAACTGTTTTTT. Based on the CDR3 plus reference TRBV7-9 and TRBJ1-4, the full variable domain is DTGVSQNPRHKITKRGQNVTFRCDPISEHNRLYWYRQTLGQGPEFLTYFQNEAQLEKSRLLSDRFSAERPKGSFSTLEIQRTEQGDSAMYLCASSTNQLGQGNEKLFFGSGTQLSVL.

The chain recombines TRBV28 with TRBJ1-2; TRBD1 matches 8 bases. J was trimmed by 6 bases and V by 0 bases; bases with no gene match: 6. This CDR3 region has 15 residues. Germline CDR1 MDHEN, CDR2 SYDVKM. The CDR3 DNA reads TGTGCCAGCAGTTTATGGGGACAGGAGGGAAATGGCTACACCTTC. Translating it yields CASSLWGQEGNGYTF.

The rearrangement links TRBV13 to TRBJ2-2; 11 bases map to TRBD1. Germline V gives CDR1 PRHDT, CDR2 FYEKMQ (reference sequence). Trimming cost V 4 bases and J 4 bases; bases outside gene matches: 8. CDR3 length equals 17 residues. This CDR3 reads CASSSPGQGAGTGELFF. The CDR3 DNA reads as TGTGCCAGCAGCTCCCCAGGACAGGGGGCGGGCACCGGGGAGCTGTTTTTT.